This TCR beta chain appears in the sequencing data of a study of T cell responses to AZD1222 COVID-19 vaccine. Looking at the study overall: Second doses that came at about 4 or about 12 weeks were put together.

CDR3 length: 16 residues. Looked up from germline, CDR1 is KGHSH and CDR2 is LQKENI. Germline trimming cut 6 bases from V and 7 bases from J; bases unmatched to any gene: 13. Remarks on this clone: No antigen is known for it.

Study-wide points: With dominance at 160-218 and 743-854, vaccine-associated CD4 TCRs spanned spike. Of the AZD1222 recipients, only 5 to 7 were seropositive at baseline.

TCRdb's copy holds only in-frame clones and misses some; the assay was immunoSEQ multiplex PCR. The top ten clones hold 2.5% to 3.5% of a sample with about 97,000 clones, approximately 90% of them seen once. The sample here was peripheral blood, taken on day 0 of AZD1222 vaccination. This receptor was taken from an adult in good health. V gene TRBV18 combines with J gene TRBJ1-3; 9 bases align to TRBD1. In nucleotides, the CDR3 is TGTGCCAGCTCTGTGTACCGGGACAGGGATTGGAACACCATATATTTT. This gives the protein CASSVYRDRDWNTIYF.